This is a list of T cell receptor beta chains from one sample in a study of shared clonotypes between healthy human individuals. Sequencing used immunoSEQ multiplex PCR; TCRdb keeps in-frame clones, though not all of them. The sample includes millions of clones, 85% to 95% of them seen just once. The specimen sequenced was naive CD4+ T cells sorted from blood. Receptor source: a man between 18 and 35 years old in good health. The CDR3 runs from the conserved cysteine through the conserved F or W. The D gene is left open where the match is weak. Size is stated for part of the rows, as once, few or many counts, or as a class when the clone is expanded.

D gene: -; V gene: TRBV30; clone size: -; J gene: TRBJ2-7; CDR3 DNA: TGTGCCTGGAGTCGTTTATGGGGGAGCTCCTACGAGCAGTACTTC; CDR3 protein: CAWSRLWGSSYEQYF
D gene: TRBD1; V gene: TRBV5-6; clone size: once; J gene: TRBJ2-3; CDR3 DNA: TGTGCCAGCAGCCCGAGGGACAGATACACAGATACGCAGTATTTT; CDR3 protein: CASSPRDRYTDTQYF
D gene: TRBD2; V gene: TRBV5-4; clone size: once; J gene: TRBJ2-7; CDR3 DNA: TGTGCCAGCAGCACGGGGTCTAGCGGAAACTACGAGCAGTACTTC; CDR3 protein: CASSTGSSGNYEQYF
D gene: -; V gene: TRBV9; clone size: -; J gene: TRBJ2-7; CDR3 DNA: TGTGCCAGCAGCGGCTGGGGTACGAGTGAGCAGTACTTC; CDR3 protein: CASSGWGTSEQYF
D gene: TRBD1; V gene: TRBV19; clone size: -; J gene: TRBJ1-5; CDR3 DNA: TGTGCCAGTAGTATGGGACAGGGGTCAAATCACGGCAATCAGCCCCAGCATTTT; CDR3 protein: CASSMGQGSNHGNQPQHF
D gene: -; V gene: TRBV27; clone size: -; J gene: TRBJ1-2; CDR3 DNA: TGTGCCAGCAGCCTGACCGACAGGCAACGTGGCTACACCTTC; CDR3 protein: CASSLTDRQRGYTF
D gene: -; V gene: TRBV30; clone size: -; J gene: TRBJ1-5; CDR3 DNA: TGTGCCTGGGGCGCGAATAGCAATCAGCCCCAGCATTTT; CDR3 protein: CAWGANSNQPQHF
D gene: -; V gene: TRBV5-1; clone size: -; J gene: TRBJ2-7; CDR3 DNA: TGCGCCAGCAGCTTGGAAGCGGGCCCAAGCTACGAGCAGTACTTC; CDR3 protein: CASSLEAGPSYEQYF
D gene: -; V gene: TRBV15; clone size: -; J gene: TRBJ1-3; CDR3 DNA: TGTGCCACCAGCAGAGCGTGGGCAGGGGGAAACACCATATATTTT; CDR3 protein: CATSRAWAGGNTIYF
D gene: -; V gene: TRBV5-1; clone size: -; J gene: TRBJ2-2; CDR3 DNA: TGCGCCAGCAGCTTTACCGGGACCGGTGGCACCGGGGAGCTGTTTTTT; CDR3 protein: CASSFTGTGGTGELFF
D gene: -; V gene: TRBV6-5; clone size: once; J gene: TRBJ1-2; CDR3 DNA: TGTGCCAGCGGCCGACTAGGGGTGGGCGACTATGGCTACACCTTC; CDR3 protein: CASGRLGVGDYGYTF
D gene: TRBD2; V gene: TRBV9; clone size: few; J gene: TRBJ2-1; CDR3 DNA: TGTGCCAGCAGCAAGGGACTAGCGGCATACAATGAGCAGTTCTTC; CDR3 protein: CASSKGLAAYNEQFF
D gene: -; V gene: TRBV7-9; clone size: -; J gene: TRBJ1-6; CDR3 DNA: TGTGCCAGCAGCCAGCAGGATCCCTATAATTCACCCCTCCACTTT; CDR3 protein: CASSQQDPYNSPLHF
D gene: -; V gene: TRBV28; clone size: -; J gene: TRBJ1-3; CDR3 DNA: TGTGCCAGCAGTTTATCGGTATACGGAAACACCATATATTTT; CDR3 protein: CASSLSVYGNTIYF
D gene: -; V gene: TRBV7-9; clone size: -; J gene: TRBJ1-4; CDR3 DNA: -; CDR3 protein: CASSPPVLERDNEKLFF
D gene: -; V gene: TRBV5-4; clone size: -; J gene: TRBJ2-2; CDR3 DNA: TGTGCCAGCAGCTTGGCTACGGGTTTTGTGACCGGGGAGCTGTTTTTT; CDR3 protein: CASSLATGFVTGELFF
D gene: -; V gene: TRBV10-3; clone size: -; J gene: TRBJ1-1; CDR3 DNA: TGTGCCAGCAGCACCAGGGGCAAGAACACTGAAGCTTTCTTT; CDR3 protein: CASSTRGKNTEAFF
D gene: TRBD1; V gene: TRBV7-9; clone size: -; J gene: TRBJ2-7; CDR3 DNA: TGTGCCAGCAGCAGTCGGACAGGGGATCTATGGGACGAGCAGTACTTC; CDR3 protein: CASSSRTGDLWDEQYF
D gene: TRBD2; V gene: TRBV14; clone size: -; J gene: TRBJ2-3; CDR3 DNA: TGTGCCAGCAGCCGACTAGCGGTAGATACGCAGTATTTT; CDR3 protein: CASSRLAVDTQYF
D gene: -; V gene: TRBV7-8; clone size: -; J gene: TRBJ2-1; CDR3 DNA: TGTGCCAGCAGCTCCGAGGATCCCGCGGGTGAGCAGTTCTTC; CDR3 protein: CASSSEDPAGEQFF
D gene: -; V gene: TRBV12-5; clone size: once; J gene: TRBJ2-7; CDR3 DNA: TGTGCTAGTGGAAAACAGGGACCCTACGAGCAGTACTTC; CDR3 protein: CASGKQGPYEQYF
D gene: -; V gene: TRBV5-5; clone size: -; J gene: TRBJ1-6; CDR3 DNA: TGTGCCAGCAGCTTGGAATGGGGGGCTTCACCCCTCCACTTT; CDR3 protein: CASSLEWGASPLHF
D gene: TRBD2; V gene: TRBV25-1; clone size: once; J gene: TRBJ2-7; CDR3 DNA: TGTGCCAGCAGTGAATGGGGGGGAAGCTCCTACGAGCAGTACTTC; CDR3 protein: CASSEWGGSSYEQYF
D gene: -; V gene: TRBV9; clone size: -; J gene: TRBJ2-1; CDR3 DNA: TGTGCCAGCAGCCCAAGAGGACAGCCTTACAATGAGCAGTTCTTC; CDR3 protein: CASSPRGQPYNEQFF
D gene: -; V gene: TRBV27; clone size: -; J gene: TRBJ2-5; CDR3 DNA: TGTGCCAGCAGTCCATCCCTTGCAGGGTGGGAGTTGGAGACCCAGTACTTC; CDR3 protein: CASSPSLAGWELETQYF
D gene: -; V gene: TRBV9; clone size: once; J gene: TRBJ1-4; CDR3 DNA: TGTGCCAGCAGCGTAGGCCAGCAAGCAACTAATGAAAAACTGTTTTTT; CDR3 protein: CASSVGQQATNEKLFF
D gene: TRBD1; V gene: TRBV7-9; clone size: -; J gene: TRBJ1-1; CDR3 DNA: TGTGCCAGCAGCTTACAGGGGGCCGGGAACACTGAAGCTTTCTTT; CDR3 protein: CASSLQGAGNTEAFF
D gene: -; V gene: TRBV5-1; clone size: -; J gene: TRBJ2-3; CDR3 DNA: TGCGCCAGCAGCTTGGTTGCTACCACAGATACGCAGTATTTT; CDR3 protein: CASSLVATTDTQYF
D gene: -; V gene: TRBV11-3; clone size: -; J gene: TRBJ2-3; CDR3 DNA: TGTGCCAGCAGTTCACAGACAGATACGCAGTATTTT; CDR3 protein: CASSSQTDTQYF
D gene: -; V gene: TRBV7-4; clone size: -; J gene: TRBJ1-5; CDR3 DNA: TGTGCCAGCAGCAAGGACACAGGGAACGTAGGTGTGAGCAATCAGCCCCAGCATTTT; CDR3 protein: CASSKDTGNVGVSNQPQHF
D gene: TRBD1; V gene: TRBV5-6; clone size: -; J gene: TRBJ2-7; CDR3 DNA: TGTGCCAGCAGCTTGCCGGGACAGTACTACGAGCAGTACTTC; CDR3 protein: CASSLPGQYYEQYF
D gene: -; V gene: TRBV10-1; clone size: -; J gene: TRBJ2-3; CDR3 DNA: TGCGCCAGCAGTGAATTGTCGGGGGGCACAGATACGCAGTATTTT; CDR3 protein: CASSELSGGTDTQYF
D gene: TRBD2; V gene: TRBV18; clone size: -; J gene: TRBJ2-3; CDR3 DNA: TGTGCCAGCTCACCCTCCGGGGTAGCGGGAGGGCCAGCAGATACGCAGTATTTT; CDR3 protein: CASSPSGVAGGPADTQYF
D gene: TRBD2; V gene: TRBV28; clone size: -; J gene: TRBJ2-5; CDR3 DNA: TGTGCCAGCACCATGGCTAGCGGAGGAGGGCGACAGGAGACCCAGTACTTC; CDR3 protein: CASTMASGGGRQETQYF
D gene: -; V gene: TRBV10-1; clone size: -; J gene: TRBJ1-3; CDR3 DNA: TGCGCCAGCCCCCCTGACCGGGACGGATCCTACACCATATATTTT; CDR3 protein: CASPPDRDGSYTIYF
D gene: -; V gene: TRBV6-1; clone size: few; J gene: TRBJ2-7; CDR3 DNA: TGTGCCAGCACCTCGGGTGGACCTCGCCGCGAGCAGTACTTC; CDR3 protein: CASTSGGPRREQYF
D gene: -; V gene: TRBV11-3; clone size: -; J gene: TRBJ1-1; CDR3 DNA: TGTGCCAGCAGCCCTTCAGATCAGGTTGAAGCTTTCTTT; CDR3 protein: CASSPSDQVEAFF
D gene: -; V gene: TRBV5-6; clone size: -; J gene: TRBJ2-7; CDR3 DNA: TGTGCCAGCAGCCCACCCGGGACGGTGATCTACGAGCAGTACTTC; CDR3 protein: CASSPPGTVIYEQYF
D gene: -; V gene: TRBV29-1; clone size: -; J gene: TRBJ2-1; CDR3 DNA: TGCAGCGTTGAGCACGGGCGACCGGGACGGGACAATGAGCAGTTCTTC; CDR3 protein: CSVEHGRPGRDNEQFF
D gene: -; V gene: TRBV6-1; clone size: -; J gene: TRBJ2-7; CDR3 DNA: TGTGCCAGCAGTGAATCGATGAGCCGGTCTTGGCAGTACTTC; CDR3 protein: CASSESMSRSWQYF
D gene: -; V gene: TRBV2; clone size: -; J gene: TRBJ2-5; CDR3 DNA: TGTGCCAGCAGGGGGCGCGTAGAGACCCAGTACTTC; CDR3 protein: CASRGRVETQYF
D gene: TRBD1; V gene: TRBV13; clone size: -; J gene: TRBJ2-3; CDR3 DNA: TGTGCCAGCAGCCCGACAGGGAAAACAGATACGCAGTATTTT; CDR3 protein: CASSPTGKTDTQYF
D gene: TRBD1; V gene: TRBV6-1; clone size: -; J gene: TRBJ1-6; CDR3 DNA: TGTGCCAGCTCACAGGGGGCCTTTTCACCCCTCCACTTT; CDR3 protein: CASSQGAFSPLHF
D gene: TRBD2; V gene: TRBV7-2; clone size: -; J gene: TRBJ2-7; CDR3 DNA: TGTGCCAGCAGCTTAAGTCACGGGGCTACTAGCGGGAGTAAGCAGTACTTC; CDR3 protein: CASSLSHGATSGSKQYF
D gene: -; V gene: TRBV4-3; clone size: -; J gene: TRBJ1-2; CDR3 DNA: TGCGCCAGCAGCCAAGATTCAATGGGGGGCTATGGCTACACCTTC; CDR3 protein: CASSQDSMGGYGYTF
D gene: TRBD2; V gene: TRBV4-3; clone size: -; J gene: TRBJ2-6; CDR3 DNA: TGCGCCAGCAGCCAAGATCCCGGGGGGGCAGGGGCCAACGTCCTGACTTTC; CDR3 protein: CASSQDPGGAGANVLTF
D gene: -; V gene: TRBV5-6; clone size: -; J gene: TRBJ1-4; CDR3 DNA: TGTGCCAGCAGCTTGGCCGCCGGGGGAATAAATGAAAAACTGTTTTTT; CDR3 protein: CASSLAAGGINEKLFF
D gene: TRBD1; V gene: TRBV4-1; clone size: -; J gene: TRBJ2-1; CDR3 DNA: TGCGCCAGCGGACCAGACAGGGGCTTCTACAATGAGCAGTTCTTC; CDR3 protein: CASGPDRGFYNEQFF
D gene: -; V gene: TRBV6-6; clone size: -; J gene: TRBJ2-7; CDR3 DNA: TGTGCCAGCAGACCAACAGGCTCCTACGAGCAGTACTTC; CDR3 protein: CASRPTGSYEQYF
D gene: -; V gene: TRBV25-1; clone size: -; J gene: TRBJ2-1; CDR3 DNA: TGTGCCAGCAGGCCGGATTACAATGAGCAGTTCTTC; CDR3 protein: CASRPDYNEQFF
D gene: TRBD1; V gene: TRBV6-5; clone size: -; J gene: TRBJ1-5; CDR3 DNA: TGTGCCAGCAGAGACAGGGATAATCAGCCCCAGCATTTT; CDR3 protein: CASRDRDNQPQHF
D gene: -; V gene: TRBV5-1; clone size: -; J gene: TRBJ2-5; CDR3 DNA: TGCGCCAGCAGTGGGGTGGTGGGACAAGAGACCCAGTACTTC; CDR3 protein: CASSGVVGQETQYF
D gene: TRBD1; V gene: TRBV5-1; clone size: -; J gene: TRBJ1-1; CDR3 DNA: TGCGCCAGCAGCTTGGGACAGGGATTTACTGAAGCTTTCTTT; CDR3 protein: CASSLGQGFTEAFF
D gene: TRBD1; V gene: TRBV10-2; clone size: -; J gene: TRBJ1-3; CDR3 DNA: TGCGCCAGCGGGACAGGGAACACCATATATTTT; CDR3 protein: CASGTGNTIYF
D gene: -; V gene: TRBV5-1; clone size: -; J gene: TRBJ1-1; CDR3 DNA: TGCGCCAGCAGCGCCGGGTACATGAACACTGAAGCTTTCTTT; CDR3 protein: CASSAGYMNTEAFF